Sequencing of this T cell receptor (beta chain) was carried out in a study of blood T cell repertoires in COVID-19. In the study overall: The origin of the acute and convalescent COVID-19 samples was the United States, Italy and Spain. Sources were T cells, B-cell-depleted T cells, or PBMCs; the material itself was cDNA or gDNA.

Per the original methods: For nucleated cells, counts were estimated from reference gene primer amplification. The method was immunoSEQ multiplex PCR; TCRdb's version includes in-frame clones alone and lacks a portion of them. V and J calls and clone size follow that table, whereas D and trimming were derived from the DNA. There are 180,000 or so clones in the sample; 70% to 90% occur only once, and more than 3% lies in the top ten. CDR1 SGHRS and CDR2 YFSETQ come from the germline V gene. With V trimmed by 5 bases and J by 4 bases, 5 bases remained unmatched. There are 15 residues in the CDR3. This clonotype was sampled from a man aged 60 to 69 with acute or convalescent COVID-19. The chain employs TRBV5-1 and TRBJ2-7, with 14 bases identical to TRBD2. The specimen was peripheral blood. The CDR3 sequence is CASRPGTSGRYEQYF. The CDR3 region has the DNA TGCGCCAGCAGGCCCGGGACTAGCGGGAGATACGAGCAGTACTTC.